Sequencing of this T cell receptor beta chain was carried out in a study of blood T cell repertoires in COVID-19 (TCRdb year 2020). About the investigation overall: Samples from collaborators originated in the United States, Italy and Spain and spanned both the acute and convalescent phases of COVID-19. The material from the prospective study consisted of cDNA or gDNA derived from T cells, B-cell-depleted T cells, or PBMCs. The dataset comprised deeply sampled blood TCRbeta repertoires from subjects exposed to, actively infected with, or recovered from COVID-19. Where available, HLA class I and class II types were obtained from metadata supplied by the sample provider rather than from assay-based typing. The samples were drawn from two sources: the first 160 participants of the ongoing ImmuneRACE study, and over 950 subjects contributed by 6 global collaborators. Nearly every sample came with metadata listing a de-identified subject ID, COVID-19 status, age in years and sex. The repertoires were released in a freely available public database meant as a resource for research on the immune response to SARS-CoV-2.

Each collaborating institution followed its own protocols to collect whole blood in K2EDTA tubes. Collaborator samples were shipped for TCRbeta analysis as frozen whole blood, isolated PBMCs, or DNA extracted from either sample type. Of note for this clone: Its target antigen remains unknown. No base quality information exists; no much larger clone differs at one position.

The germline V gene (reference sequence) supplies CDR1 DFQATT and CDR2 SNEGSKA. From cysteine to phenylalanine, the CDR3 is 14 amino acids long. Only the CDR3 portion is preserved as DNA: 42 bases, with reading frame beginning at the first base. V gives up 3 bases and J gives up 2 bases, and the segment between their germline ends measures 14 bases. TCRbeta CDR3 regions were amplified from genomic DNA using the immunoSEQ Assay, a bias-controlled multiplex PCR. Processing in the source paper ran as follows. Nucleated cell counts per sample were estimated from amplification of reference gene primers within the assay. To quantify the absolute abundance of each unique TCRbeta CDR3 rearrangement, sequence reads were collapsed and filtered. Productive Simpson clonality was computed per sample as the square root of Simpson's diversity index over productive rearrangements. As stored in TCRdb, this immuneACCESS dataset retains in-frame rearrangements with V and J assigned. A fraction of the clones does not appear; measured against another copy, unresolved V genes explain less than half of the discrepancy, and the remainder lacks a known reason. V, J and clone size reflect that table, while D and trimming were determined from the DNA. This sample lists about 140,000 clones; under 90% were detected once. The top ten clonotypes cover approximately 9% of the sample.

Paper-wide results and their limitations: The amount of clinical and demographic metadata varied by source and participant and was provided uncurated.

The chain employs TRBV20-1 and TRBJ2-7; the D gene is unclear. Sequencing was performed on peripheral blood. This TCR was recovered from a woman older than 75 in a cohort sampled during active or convalescent COVID-19. This receptor carries the CDR3 CSASKAGRTYEQYF. The DNA reads TGCAGTGCTAGTAAAGCAGGCCGAACCTACGAGCAGTACTTC.